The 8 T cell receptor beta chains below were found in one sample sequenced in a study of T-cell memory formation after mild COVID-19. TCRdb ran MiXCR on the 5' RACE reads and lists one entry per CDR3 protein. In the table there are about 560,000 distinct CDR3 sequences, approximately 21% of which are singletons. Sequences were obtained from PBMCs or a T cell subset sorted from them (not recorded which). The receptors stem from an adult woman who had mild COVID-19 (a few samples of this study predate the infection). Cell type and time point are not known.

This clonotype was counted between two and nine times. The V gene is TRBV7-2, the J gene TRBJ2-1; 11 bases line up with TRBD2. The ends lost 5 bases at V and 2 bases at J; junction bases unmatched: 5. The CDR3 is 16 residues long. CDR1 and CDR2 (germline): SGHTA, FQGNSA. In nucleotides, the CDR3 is TGTGCCAGCAGCCCGGTAGCGGGGGGGCCCTACAATGAGCAGTTCTTC. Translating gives CASSPVAGGPYNEQFF.

The CDR3 here is CARAGGGTGELFF. The CDR3 nucleotides are TGTGCCAGAGCCGGGGGTGGCACCGGGGAGCTGTTTTTT. V and J are TRBV2 and TRBJ2-2, with D maybe TRBD2 (6 bases). The CDR3 covers 13 residues. V was shortened by 9 bases and J by 4 bases, with 12 bases between the two germline ends. The V gene's germline CDR1 is SNHLY and CDR2 FYNNEI.

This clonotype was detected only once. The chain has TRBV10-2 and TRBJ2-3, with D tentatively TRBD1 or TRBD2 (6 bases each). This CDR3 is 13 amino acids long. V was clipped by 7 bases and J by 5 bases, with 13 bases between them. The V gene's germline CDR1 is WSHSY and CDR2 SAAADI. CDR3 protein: CASTGEVRDTQYF. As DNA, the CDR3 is TGCGCCAGCACAGGGGAGGTGAGAGATACGCAGTATTTT.

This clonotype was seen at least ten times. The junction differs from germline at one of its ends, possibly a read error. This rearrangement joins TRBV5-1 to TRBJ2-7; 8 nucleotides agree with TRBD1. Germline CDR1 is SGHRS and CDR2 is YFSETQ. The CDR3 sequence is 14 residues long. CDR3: CASSSGTGLYEQYF. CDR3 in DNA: TGTGCCAGCAGCTCCGGGACAGGTTTATACGAGCAGTACTTC.

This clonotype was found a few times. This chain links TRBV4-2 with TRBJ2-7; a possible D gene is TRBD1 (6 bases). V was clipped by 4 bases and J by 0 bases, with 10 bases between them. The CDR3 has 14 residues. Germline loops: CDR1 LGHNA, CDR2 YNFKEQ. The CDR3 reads CASSPRDNSYEQYF. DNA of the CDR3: TGTGCCAGCAGCCCACGGGACAACTCCTACGAGCAGTACTTC.

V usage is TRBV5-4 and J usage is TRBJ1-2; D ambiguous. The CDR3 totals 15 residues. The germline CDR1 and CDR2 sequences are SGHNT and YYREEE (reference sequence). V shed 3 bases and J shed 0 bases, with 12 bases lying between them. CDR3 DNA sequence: TGTGCCAGCAGCTCTAAGGACGGAGCTAACTATGGCTACACCTTC. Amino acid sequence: CASSSKDGANYGYTF.

The CDR3 DNA reads as TGTGCCAGCAGCCGCCGGACTAGCGGATACAATGAGCAGTTCTTC. Translated: CASSRRTSGYNEQFF. The V call is TRBV7-3, the J call TRBJ2-1; the match to TRBD2 covers 10 bases. The V segment lost 5 bases and the J segment 4 bases; nucleotides outside the gene matches: 5. This CDR3 has 15 amino acids. The germline CDR1 and CDR2 sequences are SGHTA and FQGTGA. Full variable domain (missing parts from reference TRBV7-3 and TRBJ2-1): GAGVSQTPSNKVTEKGKYVELRCDPISGHTALYWYRQSLGQGPEFLIYFQGTGAADDSGLPNDRFFAVRPEGSVSTLKIQRTERGDSAVYLCASSRRTSGYNEQFFGPGTRLTVL.

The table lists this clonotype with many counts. This chain's CDR3 is CASSENTGELFF. CDR3 bases: TGTGCCAGCAGCGAAAACACCGGGGAGCTGTTTTTT. This chain connects TRBV14 to TRBJ2-2, with D unclear. There are 12 residues in the CDR3. Trimming took 5 bases from V and 2 from J, leaving 3 bases between them. Germline assignment: CDR1 SGHDN and CDR2 FVKESK.